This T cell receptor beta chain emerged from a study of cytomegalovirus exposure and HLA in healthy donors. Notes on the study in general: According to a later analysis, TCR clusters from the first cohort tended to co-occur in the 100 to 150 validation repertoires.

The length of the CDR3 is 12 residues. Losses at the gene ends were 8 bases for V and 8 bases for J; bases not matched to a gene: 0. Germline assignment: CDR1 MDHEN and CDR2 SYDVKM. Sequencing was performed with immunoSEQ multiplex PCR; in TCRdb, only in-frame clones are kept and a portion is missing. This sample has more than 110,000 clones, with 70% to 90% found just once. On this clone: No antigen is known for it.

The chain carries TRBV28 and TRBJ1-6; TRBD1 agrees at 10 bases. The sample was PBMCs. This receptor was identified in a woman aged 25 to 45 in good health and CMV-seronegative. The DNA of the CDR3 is TGTGCCAGCGGGACAGGGGATTCACCCCTCCACTTT. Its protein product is CASGTGDSPLHF.